The next 26 T cell receptor beta chains were all read from a single sample in a study of blood T cell repertoires in COVID-19. This table comes from immunoSEQ multiplex PCR, and its TCRdb copy is limited to in-frame clones, with some not included. The table includes 260,000 or so clones, about 91% detected once. Sample: PBMCs or T cells enriched from blood (not recorded which). All receptors come from a middle-aged woman with acute COVID-19.

The V call is TRBV12-3 or TRBV12-4, the J call TRBJ1-2, with TRBD1 as a possible D gene (5 bases). The CDR3 is made up of 13 amino acids. The germline V and J ends were trimmed by 6 bases and 1 base, with 9 bases remaining between them. CDR3 residues: CASSQGGNYGYTF. CDR3 bases: TGTGCCAGCAGCCAGGGTGGTAACTATGGCTACACCTTC.

V gene TRBV9 combines with J gene TRBJ2-2, with D tentatively TRBD2 (6 bases). V was shortened by 0 bases and J by 2 bases, with 14 bases between the two germline ends. Germline V gene lookup returns CDR1 SGDLS and CDR2 YYNGEE. The CDR3 length is 17 residues. The CDR3 protein is CASSVELRGTNTGELFF. CDR3 nucleotides: TGTGCCAGCAGCGTAGAGTTGAGAGGGACTAACACCGGGGAGCTGTTTTTT.

The chain recombines TRBV7-6 with TRBJ2-2; D is undetermined. V was trimmed by 1 base and J by 2 bases, leaving 8 bases between them. The CDR3 consists of 15 residues. CDR1 and CDR2 (germline): SGHVS, FNYEAQ. CDR3 amino acids: CASSLERSNTGELFF. Here the CDR3 DNA reads TGTGCCAGCAGCTTAGAACGGTCAAACACCGGGGAGCTGTTTTTT.

The rearrangement joins TRBV7-8 to TRBJ2-1, with a possible D match to TRBD2 (6 bases). The V and J ends lost 2 bases and 1 base respectively, with 9 bases between them. The germline V gene has CDR1 SGHVS and CDR2 FQNEAQ. The CDR3 is 15 residues long. The CDR3 reads CASSLSGLSYNEQFF. As DNA, the CDR3 is TGTGCCAGCAGCTTATCGGGACTTTCCTACAATGAGCAGTTCTTC. Supplemented by reference TRBV7-8 and TRBJ2-1, the full variable domain reads GAGVSQSPRYKVAKRGQDVALRCDPISGHVSLFWYQQALGQGPEFLTYFQNEAQLDKSGLPSDRFFAERPEGSVSTLKIQRTQQEDSAVYLCASSLSGLSYNEQFFGPGTRLTVL.

This rearrangement joins TRBV3-1 (or the pseudogene TRBV3-2) to TRBJ2-7, with TRBD2 matching 8 bases. The CDR3 has 19 residues. The J segment lost 5 bases and the V segment lost 1 base, leaving 19 bases of the junction unmatched. The germline V gene has CDR1 LGHDT and CDR2 YNNKEL (reference sequence). CDR3 region: CASSQVAAGVGGGFNEQYF. The CDR3 DNA sequence: TGTGCCAGCAGCCAAGTAGCAGCGGGAGTGGGTGGAGGGTTCAACGAGCAGTACTTC.

The chain joins TRBV7-3 to TRBJ1-1; D is undetermined. Germline CDR1 SGHTA, CDR2 FQGTGA. There are 13 residues in the CDR3. Trimming cost V 2 bases and J 0 bases, with 4 bases left between them. The CDR3 DNA is TGTGCCAGCAGCTTATACATGAACACTGAAGCTTTCTTT. Translating it yields CASSLYMNTEAFF.

A remark on this clone: The same CDR3 also results from other DNA sequences found in this sample. V gene TRBV30 combines with J gene TRBJ1-2; the D is unclear. The ends were cut back, 1 base at V and 8 bases at J, with 5 bases in the middle. The CDR3 runs to 10 residues. Per germline, CDR1 GTSNPN and CDR2 SVGIG (reference sequence). In DNA, the CDR3 is TGTGCCTGGAGTGCGGGGGGCTACACCTTC. The encoded protein is CAWSAGGYTF.

This chain uses TRBV11-2 with TRBJ2-1, with TRBD2 identical over 11 bases. The germline gives CDR1 SGHAT, CDR2 FQNNGV. Trimming at V came to 5 bases and at J to 3 bases, leaving 3 bases not matched to a gene. The CDR3 is made up of 15 amino acids. This chain's CDR3 is CASSAGLADYNEQFF. The DNA of the CDR3 is TGTGCCAGCAGCGCGGGACTAGCGGACTACAATGAGCAGTTCTTC. The whole variable domain, remainder taken from reference TRBV11-2 and TRBJ2-1, is EAGVAQSPRYKIIEKRQSVAFWCNPISGHATLYWYQQILGQGPKLLIQFQNNGVVDDSQLPKDRFSAERLKGVDSTLKIQPAKLEDSAVYLCASSAGLADYNEQFFGPGTRLTVL.

The V gene is TRBV2, the J gene TRBJ2-1, with 13 nucleotides matching TRBD2. V lost 5 bases and J lost 7; bases outside the gene matches: 14. The CDR3 runs to 18 residues. Germline-derived CDR1 and CDR2 are SNHLY and FYNNEI. The CDR3 DNA is TGTGCCAGCAGTCCAGGACTAGCGGGAGATCTATTGGGGAATGAGCAGTTCTTC. Amino acid sequence: CASSPGLAGDLLGNEQFF.

The genes are TRBV7-2 and TRBJ1-2; the D gene is possibly TRBD1 (6 bases). The CDR3 runs to 18 residues. V lost 5 bases and J lost 3, with 25 bases in between. Germline V gives CDR1 SGHTA, CDR2 FQGNSA. The DNA for the CDR3 is TGTGCCAGCAGCCGTGTAAATCCTTACCAGGGGCCGTACTATGGCTACACCTTC. It specifies CASSRVNPYQGPYYGYTF.

The chain employs TRBV7-9 and TRBJ1-1; a weak D match, TRBD1 (5 bases). Per the germline V gene, CDR1 is SEHNR and CDR2 is FQNEAQ (reference sequence). CDR3 length: 16 amino acids. With 7 bases removed from V and 2 bases from J, the gap between germline ends came to 20 bases. CDR3 sequence: CASTTRGGQSNTEAFF. Written as DNA, the CDR3 is TGTGCCAGCACCACAAGGGGTGGGCAGAGTAACACTGAAGCTTTCTTT.

The chain has TRBV7-9 and TRBJ2-7; TRBD1 might be the D (7 bases). V was clipped by 3 bases and J by 5 bases, with 11 bases between them. This CDR3 is 13 amino acids long. CDR1 is SEHNR and CDR2 is FQNEAQ in the germline V gene (reference sequence). The CDR3 DNA sequence: TGTGCCAGCAGCTTGACAGGGAGGAACGAGCAGTACGTC. As protein: CASSLTGRNEQYV.

V and J are TRBV28 and TRBJ2-7; D is possibly TRBD2 (5 bases). Trimming shortened V by 4 bases and J by 3 bases, and 13 bases separated the two germline ends. CDR1 is MDHEN and CDR2 is SYDVKM in the germline V gene. The CDR3 consists of 14 residues. The CDR3 DNA sequence: TGTGCCAGCAGTTATTTTGGTCGGGACTACGAGCAGTACTTC. Amino acids: CASSYFGRDYEQYF.

The chain is built from TRBV2 and TRBJ2-7; tentatively, D is TRBD1 (5 bases). The CDR3 has 15 amino acids. The V and J ends lost 4 bases and 3 bases respectively, with 16 bases between them. Germline loops: CDR1 SNHLY, CDR2 FYNNEI. In DNA form, the CDR3 reads TGTGCCAGCAGTGCAGGGCCTATTGCCCACTACGAGCAGTACGTC. This translates into CASSAGPIAHYEQYV.

The chain has TRBV11-3 and TRBJ2-1; 11 nucleotides agree with TRBD2. Germline values: CDR1 SGHNT, CDR2 YENEEA. The CDR3 extends over 18 amino acids. Trimming at V came to 5 bases and at J to 1 base, leaving 10 bases not matched to a gene. As DNA, the CDR3 is TGTGCCAGCAGCCTCCCCCCTATAGCGGGAGGGTCCTACAATGAGCAGTTCTTC. Residues: CASSLPPIAGGSYNEQFF.

This rearrangement joins TRBV11-2 to TRBJ1-3; TRBD1 is a possible D gene (6 bases). CDR1 and CDR2 (germline): SGHAT, FQNNGV. The ends were cut back, 6 bases at V and 4 bases at J, with 19 bases in the middle. The CDR3 runs to 16 residues. For the CDR3, the DNA is TGTGCCAGCAGAAGCCCGGGACAAGGAGCCGGAAACACCATATATTTT. It specifies CASRSPGQGAGNTIYF.

This clone is a singleton in its sample. The J gene is TRBJ1-1, the V gene TRBV10-3; D gene uncertain. Germline V gene lookup returns CDR1 ENHRY and CDR2 SYGVKD. Trimming cost V 2 bases and J 7 bases, with 11 bases left between them. The CDR3 totals 13 residues. Here the CDR3 DNA reads TGTGCCATCAGTGAGGGAGTGACGGATGAAGCTTTCTTT. Translating gives CAISEGVTDEAFF.

The rearrangement uses TRBV28 and TRBJ1-2, with 10 bases aligning to TRBD1. Germline lookup yields CDR1 MDHEN and CDR2 SYDVKM. Trimming at V came to 5 bases and at J to 3 bases, leaving 6 bases not matched to a gene. The CDR3 contains 15 residues. In nucleotides, the CDR3 is TGTGCCAGCAGTCCACCGGGACAGGGGTACTATGGCTACACCTTC. Translating it yields CASSPPGQGYYGYTF.

This sequence joins TRBV5-5 and TRBJ2-7, with D possibly TRBD1 on 7 matching bases. Between the trimmed V and J ends, which lost 4 bases and 4 bases, there was a span of 9 bases. The CDR3 is 12 residues long. Germline loops: CDR1 SGHKS, CDR2 YYEKEE (reference sequence). As DNA, the CDR3 is TGTGCCAGCAGCGCGGGACAGTACGAGCAGTACGTC. Its protein is CASSAGQYEQYV.

The rearrangement joins TRBV7-8 to TRBJ2-5, with 9 bases lining up with TRBD2. Trimming removed 6 bases from V and 5 bases from J; junction bases left unmatched: 10. CDR1 and CDR2 (germline): SGHVS, FQNEAQ. The CDR3 has 15 residues. DNA of the CDR3: TGTGCCAGCAGATTCAGGCGGGAGGGCCGTGAGACCCAGTACTTC. Translated, it gives CASRFRREGRETQYF.

The chain joins TRBV10-3 to TRBJ2-7; TRBD1 agrees at 7 bases. J gave up 5 bases and V 6 bases, and 10 bases lay outside the gene matches. This CDR3 contains 14 residues. Germline V lookup: CDR1 ENHRY, CDR2 SYGVKD. The CDR3 sequence: CAIRTGTATDEQYF. CDR3 DNA: TGTGCCATCAGAACCGGGACAGCGACGGACGAGCAGTACTTC.

The chain recombines TRBV10-3 with TRBJ1-4; D is undetermined. Trimming removed 6 bases from V and 1 base from J, with 12 bases in between. Germline V gene lookup returns CDR1 ENHRY and CDR2 SYGVKD. There are 15 residues in the CDR3. The CDR3 loop reads CAIRSGEGTNEKLFF. The CDR3 nucleotides are TGTGCCATCAGATCAGGAGAGGGAACTAATGAAAAACTGTTTTTT.

This clone was picked up one time. J is TRBJ2-1 and V is TRBV6-2 or TRBV6-3; 9 positions match TRBD1. V lost 4 bases to trimming and J lost 9 bases; unmatched junction nucleotides: 13. This CDR3 contains 16 residues. Germline assignment: CDR1 MNHEY and CDR2 SVGEGT. CDR3 region: CASSSGTGYREAEQFF. CDR3 DNA sequence: TGTGCCAGCAGTTCCGGGACAGGGTATAGAGAGGCTGAGCAGTTCTTC.

This clone was counted a single time. This rearrangement joins TRBV2 to TRBJ2-5, with D maybe TRBD1 (5 bases). The germline gives CDR1 SNHLY, CDR2 FYNNEI. Trimming cost V 7 bases and J 4 bases, with 13 bases left between them. CDR3 length: 13 residues. The CDR3: CASKESQAETQYF. Here the CDR3 DNA reads TGTGCCAGCAAGGAGTCACAGGCAGAGACCCAGTACTTC.

CDR3 DNA: TGTGCCAGCAGTTACCAGAGCAATCAGCCCCAGCATTTT. Its protein is CASSYQSNQPQHF. The chain uses TRBV6-5 and TRBJ1-5; D gene ambiguous. This CDR3 has 13 residues. The germline CDR1 and CDR2 sequences are MNHEY and SVGAGI. The V end was cut by 2 bases, the J end by 1 base, with 3 bases between.

This sequence joins TRBV19 and TRBJ1-5, with TRBD1 identical over 7 bases. The ends lost 3 bases at V and 4 bases at J; junction bases unmatched: 3. Germline V gene sequence: CDR1 LNHDA, CDR2 SQIVND (reference sequence). The CDR3 spans 14 residues. CDR3 DNA: TGTGCCAGTAGTATGTCAGGGGGTAATCAGCCCCAGCATTTT. Amino acids: CASSMSGGNQPQHF.